Shown below are 30 T cell receptor beta chains from a single sample sequenced in a study of CD8 T cells in ankylosing spondylitis. TCRdb reanalysed the 5' RACE reads using MiXCR and keeps one entry per CDR3 protein. Counted here are roughly 180,000 distinct CDR3 sequences, 13% occurring once; the ten biggest clones make up approximately 11%. Sequencing was carried out using blood, either unsorted or a sorted T cell fraction (not recorded which). These receptors came from a female donor with ankylosing spondylitis or in good health (not recorded which).

This clonotype was detected ten times or more. The V and J genes are TRBV7-9 and TRBJ2-3; TRBD2 matches 11 bases. CDR1 is SEHNR and CDR2 is FQNEAQ in the germline V gene (reference sequence). The CDR3 is 17 amino acids. V shed 6 bases and J 2 bases; nucleotides not matched to a gene: 10. The CDR3 is CASRKGALAGDTDTQYF. The CDR3 region has the DNA TGTGCCAGCAGAAAGGGGGCACTAGCGGGAGACACAGATACGCAGTATTTT.

The chain couples TRBV7-2 to TRBJ1-5; a weak D match, TRBD1 (6 bases). From germline, CDR1 is SGHTA and CDR2 FQGNSA. Trimming cost V 0 bases and J 6 bases, with 18 bases left between them. The CDR3 spans 17 residues. In nucleotides, the CDR3 is TGTGCCAGCAGCTTAGCGCAGGGTGCAGGGGTAGGTCAGCCCCAGCATTTT. Protein sequence: CASSLAQGAGVGQPQHF. Together with reference TRBV7-2 and TRBJ1-5, the CDR3 gives the full variable domain: GAGVSQSPSNKVTEKGKDVELRCDPISGHTALYWYRQSLGQGLEFLIYFQGNSAPDKSGLPSDRFSAERTGGSVSTLTIQRTQQEDSAVYLCASSLAQGAGVGQPQHFGDGTRLSIL.

This clonotype has at least ten counts. In DNA form, the CDR3 reads TGTGCCAGCAGCTGGGACAGCCCCCGGGAGACCCAGTACTTC. Protein: CASSWDSPRETQYF. V is TRBV2 and J is TRBJ2-5; TRBD1 matches at 7 bases. V was clipped by 6 bases and J by 5 bases; unmatched bases: 9. The CDR3 has 14 residues. CDR1 SNHLY and CDR2 FYNNEI come from the germline V gene.

The chain uses TRBV20-1 and TRBJ2-2, with D tentatively TRBD1 (6 bases). Trimming removed 0 bases from V and 8 bases from J, with 7 bases in between. CDR1 and CDR2 (germline): DFQATT, SNEGSKA (reference sequence). This CDR3 spans 12 amino acids. CDR3 bases: TGCAGTGCTAGAGAGAGGGGGGGGGAGCTGTTTTTT. This encodes CSARERGGELFF.

This clonotype was picked up many times. The CDR3 coding sequence is TGTGCCAGCAGCTTAGCGATACACGGAAACACCATATATTTT. Translated, it gives CASSLAIHGNTIYF. This sequence joins TRBV7-2 and TRBJ1-3, with unresolved D. Trimming took 0 bases from V and 4 from J, leaving 7 bases between them. Germline V lookup: CDR1 SGHTA, CDR2 FQGNSA. The CDR3 is made up of 14 amino acids.

This clonotype showed up just a few times. The rearrangement joins TRBV12-3 or TRBV12-4 to TRBJ1-4; no clear D. V lost 5 bases to trimming and J lost 2 bases, with 12 bases between them. This CDR3 comprises 15 residues. The chain's CDR3 is CASSPGLRTNEKLFF. DNA for the CDR3: TGTGCCAGCAGTCCCGGATTGAGGACTAATGAAAAACTGTTTTTT.

This clonotype was observed at least ten times. The junction departs from germline at one end; a sequencing error may be responsible. The chain carries TRBV7-7 and TRBJ1-1; TRBD1 might be the D (6 bases). The CDR3 totals 10 residues. Germline V gene data show CDR1 as SSHAT and CDR2 as FNYEAQ (reference sequence). CDR3 protein: CASSSQGTFF. CDR3 in DNA: TGTGCTAGCAGCTCACAGGGAACTTTCTTT.

Many counts were recorded for this clonotype. The chain joins TRBV12-3 or TRBV12-4 to TRBJ1-5; TRBD1 is a possible D gene (5 bases). This CDR3 comprises 15 residues. V lost 5 bases and J 2 bases, leaving 13 bases between the germline ends. Here the CDR3 reads CASSTQGSRNQPQHF. The CDR3 nucleotides are TGTGCCAGCAGTACCCAGGGTAGCCGCAATCAGCCCCAGCATTTT.

Many counts were recorded for this clonotype. The chain carries TRBV12-3 or TRBV12-4 and TRBJ2-1; 13 positions match TRBD2. The V segment lost 7 bases and the J segment 7 bases; nucleotides outside the gene matches: 13. The CDR3 has 17 amino acids. The CDR3 here is CASTPPTGTSGINEQFF. The CDR3 coding sequence is TGTGCCAGCACCCCACCTACCGGGACTAGCGGGATTAATGAGCAGTTCTTC.

A remark on this clonotype: This clone may be a read error of a much larger clone one base away. The chain uses TRBV7-9 and TRBJ1-1, with TRBD1 as a possible D gene (6 bases). CDR1 is SEHNR and CDR2 is FQNEAQ in the germline V gene (reference sequence). The CDR3 extends over 16 amino acids. CDR3 nucleotides: TGTGCCAGCAGCTCATTGGTACAGGGCAAGAACACTGCAGCTTTCTTT. Its translation is CASSSLVQGKNTAAFF.

J is TRBJ2-3 and V is TRBV12-3 or TRBV12-4, with unresolved D. The CDR3 totals 15 residues. V was cut by 6 bases and J by 1 base, with 14 bases left in between. The chain's CDR3 is CASSPTGRRTDTQYF. The DNA of the CDR3 is TGTGCCAGCAGCCCAACCGGCAGGCGCACAGATACGCAGTATTTT.

In this sample, this clonotype turned up a few times. The chain uses TRBV7-3 and TRBJ2-7; D is perhaps TRBD1 (5 bases). This CDR3 region has 15 residues. The ends were cut back, 1 base at V and 2 bases at J, with 12 bases in the middle. Germline V gene lookup returns CDR1 SGHTA and CDR2 FQGTGA. CDR3 coding DNA: TGTGCCAGCAGCTTAAGCGCTGGGGCCCCCTACGAGCAGTACTTC. Its protein is CASSLSAGAPYEQYF.

This clonotype was detected only a few times. V and J are TRBV20-1 and TRBJ1-1; the match to TRBD1 covers 8 bases. The CDR3 is 15 amino acids. Germline V gene sequence: CDR1 DFQATT, CDR2 SNEGSKA (reference sequence). V was clipped by 0 bases and J by 0 bases; unmatched bases: 3. CDR3 DNA sequence: TGCAGTGCTAGAGATGGGACAGGAATGAACACTGAAGCTTTCTTT. This codes for CSARDGTGMNTEAFF.

This clonotype was observed many times. The chain links TRBV28 to TRBJ2-7; D unclear. V lost 6 bases, J lost 3 bases, and 12 bases lay in between. This CDR3 comprises 13 residues. Germline-derived CDR1 and CDR2 are MDHEN and SYDVKM. The CDR3 DNA reads as TGTGCCAGCAGCCATGGGCCGGGCTACGAGCAGTACTTC. Translating it yields CASSHGPGYEQYF.

This clonotype was detected a few times. This CDR3 reads CASSLRGGGSYNEQFF. The CDR3 region has the DNA TGTGCCAGCAGCTTAAGGGGCGGAGGCTCCTACAATGAGCAGTTCTTC. The chain joins TRBV7-3 to TRBJ2-1; TRBD1 or TRBD2 may be the D gene (5 bases each). CDR1 and CDR2 (germline): SGHTA, FQGTGA. The CDR3 totals 16 residues. V was cut by 1 base and J by 0 bases, with 10 bases left in between. The full variable domain, rest sourced from reference TRBV7-3 and TRBJ2-1, is GAGVSQTPSNKVTEKGKYVELRCDPISGHTALYWYRQSLGQGPEFLIYFQGTGAADDSGLPNDRFFAVRPEGSVSTLKIQRTERGDSAVYLCASSLRGGGSYNEQFFGPGTRLTVL.

This clonotype was picked up a small number of times. The V call is TRBV6-6, the J call TRBJ1-1, with 7 bases lining up with TRBD1. Germline V CDR1 and CDR2: MNHNY, SVGAGI (reference sequence). The CDR3 extends over 13 amino acids. J lost 4 bases, V lost 2 bases, and 1 base had no gene match. The CDR3, as DNA: TGTGCCAGCAGTTACCGGGACAGCACTGAAGCTTTCTTT. It translates to CASSYRDSTEAFF.

In its sample, this clonotype was seen many times. The rearrangement links TRBV24-1 to TRBJ2-5; D not certain. The germline gives CDR1 KGHDR, CDR2 SFDVKD. The ends were cut back, 1 base at V and 2 bases at J, with 10 bases in the middle. The CDR3 is 15 amino acids. The CDR3 loop is CATSDFRRDQETQYF. In DNA form, the CDR3 reads TGTGCCACCAGTGATTTCCGAAGGGATCAAGAGACCCAGTACTTC.

This clonotype was seen many times. The chain recombines TRBV11-2 with TRBJ2-7; TRBD2 matches at 8 bases. J gave up 4 bases and V 5 bases, and 1 base lay outside the gene matches. CDR3 size: 12 residues. CDR1 is SGHAT, CDR2 FQNNGV, per germline. The CDR3 DNA sequence: TGTGCCAGCAGCACTAGCGGATACGAGCAGTACTTC. Its protein product is CASSTSGYEQYF.

The rearrangement joins TRBV5-5 to TRBJ2-3; D is possibly TRBD2 (5 bases). The germline CDR1 and CDR2 sequences are SGHKS and YYEKEE (reference sequence). V lost 4 bases and J lost 2, with 11 bases in between. This CDR3 is 14 amino acids long. The CDR3 region is CASSPLRDTDTQYF. The CDR3 DNA reads TGTGCCAGCAGCCCACTCCGGGACACAGATACGCAGTATTTT.

This clonotype was recorded many times. The V gene is TRBV29-1, the J gene TRBJ2-3; TRBD1 agrees at 8 bases. Trimming at V came to 3 bases and at J to 2 bases, leaving 7 bases not matched to a gene. From germline, CDR1 is SQVTM and CDR2 ANQGSEA. This CDR3 region has 15 residues. In DNA, the CDR3 is TGCAGCGTTGACCGGACAGGGAGTTCCACAGATACGCAGTATTTT. It translates to CSVDRTGSSTDTQYF.

The chain is built from TRBV20-1 and TRBJ2-5; 11 positions match TRBD2. J was trimmed by 7 bases and V by 6 bases; bases with no gene match: 16. The CDR3 has 16 amino acids. The germline V gene encodes CDR1 DFQATT and CDR2 SNEGSKA (reference sequence). CDR3 in DNA: TGCAGTGCCCTGGGGTCGACTAGCGGGGCCCTCCGGACCCAGTACTTC. Translation: CSALGSTSGALRTQYF.

In this sample, this clonotype turned up many times. This chain's CDR3 is CASSLGYHTDTQYF. The CDR3 coding sequence is TGCGCCAGCAGCTTGGGCTACCACACAGATACGCAGTATTTT. This chain links TRBV5-1 with TRBJ2-3; D is unclear. V lost 0 bases to trimming and J lost 2 bases, with 7 bases between them. Germline CDR1 is SGHRS and CDR2 is YFSETQ. The CDR3 length is 14 residues.

The chain combines TRBV5-1 with TRBJ2-3; perhaps D is TRBD1 or TRBD2 (5 bases each). CDR1 and CDR2 from the germline V gene are SGHRS and YFSETQ. With 4 bases removed from V and 3 bases from J, the gap between germline ends came to 15 bases. This CDR3 is built from 15 residues. CDR3 protein: CASSPGPPRTDTQYF. The CDR3, as DNA: TGCGCCAGCAGCCCGGGACCCCCGCGGACAGATACGCAGTATTTT.

The chain uses TRBV24-1 and TRBJ2-1; D is uncertain. Deletions cut 4 bases from V and 7 bases from J, with 16 bases between. This CDR3 has 15 amino acids. Germline V gene data show CDR1 as KGHDR and CDR2 as SFDVKD. CDR3 bases: TGTGCCACCAGTGACCCGATTACGGGTATAAATGAGCAGTTCTTC. It specifies CATSDPITGINEQFF.

This clonotype has at least ten counts. The V call is TRBV4-3, the J call TRBJ2-2; TRBD2 aligns across 8 bases. The CDR3 covers 16 residues. V lost 0 bases to trimming and J lost 5 bases; unmatched junction nucleotides: 5. Germline V gene lookup returns CDR1 LGHNA and CDR2 YSLEER. The CDR3 nucleotides read TGCGCCAGCAGCCAAGATCCAGCGGGAGAAACCGGGGAGCTGTTTTTT. This gives the protein CASSQDPAGETGELFF.

This clonotype was counted at least ten times. The chain carries TRBV5-1 and TRBJ2-2, with D uncertain. V lost 0 bases, J lost 7 bases, and 4 bases lay in between. The CDR3 covers 12 residues. Per the germline V gene, CDR1 is SGHRS and CDR2 is YFSETQ. The DNA of the CDR3 is TGCGCCAGCAGCTTGGAGGTCGGGGAGCTGTTTTTT. Protein product: CASSLEVGELFF.

Many counts were recorded for this clonotype. The V call is TRBV12-3 or TRBV12-4, the J call TRBJ2-2, with 8 bases that match TRBD2. The CDR3 sequence is 17 residues long. Trimming cost V 3 bases and J 5 bases; bases outside gene matches: 11. The chain's CDR3 is CASSFSLSGRKTGELFF. CDR3 coding DNA: TGTGCCAGCAGTTTCTCTCTCAGCGGGAGAAAGACCGGGGAGCTGTTTTTT.

Of note for this clonotype: A clone one base away is much larger, so this may be a read error. The V gene is TRBV12-3 or TRBV12-4, the J gene TRBJ1-2, with 7 bases aligning to TRBD1. The trim removed 5 bases at V and 5 bases at J, leaving 8 bases unmatched. This CDR3 is built from 14 residues. The CDR3 sequence: CASSRFKGQYGYTF. The CDR3 DNA reads as TGTGCCAGCAGTAGGTTCAAGGGACAGTATGGCTACACCTTC.

The chain combines TRBV15 with TRBJ2-2; either TRBD1 or TRBD2 may fit D (5 bases each). CDR3 length: 15 residues. CDR1 is LNHNV and CDR2 is YYDKDF in the germline V gene (reference sequence). Trimming took 0 bases from V and 8 from J, leaving 13 bases between them. CDR3 loop: CATSREGELSGELFF. For the CDR3, the DNA is TGTGCCACCAGCAGAGAGGGGGAATTGTCAGGGGAGCTGTTTTTT.

This clonotype has a count of ten or more. This chain's CDR3 is CASSFPPAGYTF. The DNA for the CDR3 is TGTGCCAGCAGTTTTCCCCCAGCGGGCTACACCTTC. This rearrangement joins TRBV6-2 or TRBV6-3 to TRBJ1-2; D gene unclear. This CDR3 comprises 12 residues. The V and J ends lost 4 bases and 8 bases respectively, with 11 bases between them. CDR1 MNHEY and CDR2 SVGEGT come from the germline V gene.